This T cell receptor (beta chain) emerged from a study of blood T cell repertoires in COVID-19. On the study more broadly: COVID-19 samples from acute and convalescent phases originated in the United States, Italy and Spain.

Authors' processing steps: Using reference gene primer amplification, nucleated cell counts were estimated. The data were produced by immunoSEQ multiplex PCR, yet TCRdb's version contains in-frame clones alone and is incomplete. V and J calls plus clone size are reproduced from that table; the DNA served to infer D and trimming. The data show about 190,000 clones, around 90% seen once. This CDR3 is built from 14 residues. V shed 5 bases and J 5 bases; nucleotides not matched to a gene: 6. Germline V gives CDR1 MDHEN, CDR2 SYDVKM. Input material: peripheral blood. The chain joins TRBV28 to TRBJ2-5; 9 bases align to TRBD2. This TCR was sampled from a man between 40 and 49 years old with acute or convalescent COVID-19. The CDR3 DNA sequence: TGTGCCAGCAGTGCGGGGGGGGGCCGGGAGACCCAGTACTTC. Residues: CASSAGGGRETQYF.